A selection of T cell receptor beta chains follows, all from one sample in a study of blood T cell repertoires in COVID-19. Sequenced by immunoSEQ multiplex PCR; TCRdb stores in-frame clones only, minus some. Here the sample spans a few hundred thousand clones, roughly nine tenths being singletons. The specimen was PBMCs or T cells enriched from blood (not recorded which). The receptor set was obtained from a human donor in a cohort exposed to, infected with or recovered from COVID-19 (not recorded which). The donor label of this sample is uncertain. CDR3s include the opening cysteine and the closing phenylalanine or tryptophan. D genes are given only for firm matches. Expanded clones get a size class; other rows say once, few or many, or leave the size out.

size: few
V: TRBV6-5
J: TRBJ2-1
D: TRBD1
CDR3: CASRPGQGVHEQFF
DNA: TGTGCCAGCAGACCGGGACAGGGAGTCCATGAGCAGTTCTTC

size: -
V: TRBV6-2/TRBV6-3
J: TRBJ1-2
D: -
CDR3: CASSYSAVLGGYTF
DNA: TGTGCCAGCAGTTACTCAGCGGTCTTGGGTGGCTACACCTTC

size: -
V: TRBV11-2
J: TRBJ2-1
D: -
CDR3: CASSLSRVSKPYNEQFF
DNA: TGTGCCAGCAGCTTATCCAGGGTGTCCAAGCCTTACAATGAGCAGTTCTTC

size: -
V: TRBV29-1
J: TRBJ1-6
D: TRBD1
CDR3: CSGFDRANSPLHF
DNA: TGCAGCGGTTTTGACAGGGCCAATTCACCCCTCCACTTT

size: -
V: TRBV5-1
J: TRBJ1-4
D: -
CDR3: CASSFNQGPRLFF
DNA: TGCGCCAGCAGCTTCAATCAGGGCCCAAGGCTGTTTTTT

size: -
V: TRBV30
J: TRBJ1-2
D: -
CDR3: CAWATGNYGYTF
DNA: TGTGCCTGGGCGACGGGTAACTATGGCTACACCTTC

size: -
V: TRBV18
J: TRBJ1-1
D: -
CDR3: CASSPVGVNTEAFF
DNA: TGTGCCAGCTCACCGGTGGGAGTGAACACTGAAGCTTTCTTT

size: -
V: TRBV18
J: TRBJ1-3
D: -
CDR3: CASSPAGSSGNTIYF
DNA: TGTGCCAGCTCACCTGCAGGTAGCTCTGGAAACACCATATATTTT

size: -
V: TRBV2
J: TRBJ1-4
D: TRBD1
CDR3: CATYSGTGNEKLFF
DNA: TGTGCCACCTACTCCGGGACAGGGAATGAAAAACTGTTTTTT

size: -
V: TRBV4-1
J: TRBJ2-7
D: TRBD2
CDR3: CASSRLAGVFSYEQYF
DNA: TGCGCCAGCAGCCGACTAGCGGGGGTTTTCTCCTACGAGCAGTACTTC

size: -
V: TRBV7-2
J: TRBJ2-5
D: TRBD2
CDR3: CASSLGAASGGGETQYF
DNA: TGTGCCAGCAGCTTAGGGGCTGCTAGCGGGGGTGGCGAGACCCAGTACTTC

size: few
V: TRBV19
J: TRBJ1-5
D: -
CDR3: CASSIGTAQHQPQHF
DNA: TGTGCCAGTAGTATAGGGACAGCACAGCATCAGCCCCAGCATTTT

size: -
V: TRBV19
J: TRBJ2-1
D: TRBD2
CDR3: CASSPGGYNEQFF
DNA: TGTGCCAGTAGTCCGGGGGGCTACAATGAGCAGTTCTTC

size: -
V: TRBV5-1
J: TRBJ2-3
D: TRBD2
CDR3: CASSSQKRGVSDTQYF
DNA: TGCGCCAGCAGCTCCCAAAAGCGGGGCGTATCAGATACGCAGTATTTT

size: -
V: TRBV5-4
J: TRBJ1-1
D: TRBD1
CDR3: CASSLAPTGTGGEAFF
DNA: TGTGCCAGCAGCTTGGCGCCTACCGGGACAGGGGGTGAAGCTTTCTTT

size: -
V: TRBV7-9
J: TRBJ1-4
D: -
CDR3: CASSRSPGLNEKLFF
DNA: TGTGCCAGCAGCCGGTCTCCAGGGCTCAATGAAAAACTGTTTTTT

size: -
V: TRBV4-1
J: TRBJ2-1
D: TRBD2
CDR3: CASSQDPSGEYNEQFF
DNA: TGCGCCAGCAGCCAAGATCCTAGCGGGGAGTACAATGAGCAGTTCTTC

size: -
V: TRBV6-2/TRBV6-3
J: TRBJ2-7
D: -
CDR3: CASSLRGEAQYF
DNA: TGTGCCAGCAGTCTCAGGGGGGAGGCGCAGTACTTC

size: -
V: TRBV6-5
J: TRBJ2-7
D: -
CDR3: CASSRLAGAYEQCF
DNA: TGTGCCAGCAGTAGGCTGGCGGGCGCCTACGAGCAGTGCTTC

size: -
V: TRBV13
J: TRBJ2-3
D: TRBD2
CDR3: CASSSGAGADTQYF
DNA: TGTGCCAGCAGCAGCGGGGCGGGCGCAGATACGCAGTATTTT

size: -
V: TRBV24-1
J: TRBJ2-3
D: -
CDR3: CATSDRGTRGTDTQYF
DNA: TGTGCCACCAGTGACAGGGGGACTAGAGGCACAGATACGCAGTATTTT

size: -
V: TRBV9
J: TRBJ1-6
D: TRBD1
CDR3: CASSVGTGVNSPLHF
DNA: TGTGCCAGCAGCGTAGGGACAGGGGTCAATTCACCCCTCCACTTT

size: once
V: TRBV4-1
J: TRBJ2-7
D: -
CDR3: CASSHSVEYEQYF
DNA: TGCGCCAGCAGCCACTCCGTCGAGTACGAGCAGTACTTC

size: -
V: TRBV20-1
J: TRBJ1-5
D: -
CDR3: CSAIDGNQPQHF
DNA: TGCAGTGCTATTGACGGCAATCAGCCCCAGCATTTT

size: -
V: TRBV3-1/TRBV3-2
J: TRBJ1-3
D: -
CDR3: CASSLGGSGNTIYF
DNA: TGTGCCAGCAGTCTAGGGGGCTCTGGAAACACCATATATTTT

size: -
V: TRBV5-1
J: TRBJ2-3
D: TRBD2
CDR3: CASYPYSSGPGAQYF
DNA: TGCGCCAGCTACCCCTACTCTAGCGGACCCGGGGCGCAGTATTTT

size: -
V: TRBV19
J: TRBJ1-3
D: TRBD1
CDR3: CASRTDRAPGNTIYF
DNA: TGTGCCAGTAGGACAGACAGGGCTCCCGGAAACACCATATATTTT

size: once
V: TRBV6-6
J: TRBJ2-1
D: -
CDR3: CASSYSGSEQFF
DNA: TGTGCCAGCAGTTACTCGGGGAGTGAGCAGTTCTTC

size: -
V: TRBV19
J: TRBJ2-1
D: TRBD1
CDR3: CASSTPPTGRFLYNEQFF
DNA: TGTGCCAGTAGTACCCCTCCGACAGGGCGTTTCCTCTACAATGAGCAGTTCTTC

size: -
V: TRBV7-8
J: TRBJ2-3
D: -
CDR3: CASSLAGGPGDTQYF
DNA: TGTGCCAGCAGCTTAGCGGGGGGGCCAGGAGATACGCAGTATTTT

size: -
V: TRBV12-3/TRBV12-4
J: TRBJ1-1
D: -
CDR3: CASTPGHLTEAFF
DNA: TGTGCCAGCACCCCGGGACACCTCACTGAAGCTTTCTTT

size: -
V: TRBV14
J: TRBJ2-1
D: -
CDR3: CASSQNDRPGGKEFF
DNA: TGTGCCAGCAGCCAAAATGACCGTCCCGGGGGTAAAGAGTTCTTC

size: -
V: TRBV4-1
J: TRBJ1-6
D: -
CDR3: CASSQEGGVSSLHF
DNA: TGCGCCAGCAGCCAAGAGGGGGGGGTGTCCTCCCTCCACTTT

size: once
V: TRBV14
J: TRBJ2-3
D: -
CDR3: CASSQDYSLGLTKGDTQYF
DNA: TGTGCCAGCAGCCAAGATTACTCTCTGGGGCTTACGAAAGGGGATACGCAGTATTTT

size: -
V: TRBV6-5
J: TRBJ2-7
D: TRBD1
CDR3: CASGRGTGIYEQYF
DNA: TGTGCCAGCGGGCGGGGGACAGGGATTTACGAGCAGTACTTC

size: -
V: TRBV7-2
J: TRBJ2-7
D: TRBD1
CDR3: CASSEPDRGYEQYF
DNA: TGTGCCAGCAGCGAACCCGACAGGGGCTACGAGCAGTACTTC

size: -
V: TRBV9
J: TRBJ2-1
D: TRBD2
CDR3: CASSVASSGGNEQFF
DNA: TGTGCCAGCAGCGTGGCGTCTAGCGGGGGGAATGAGCAGTTCTTC